This entry lists 11 T cell receptor beta chains sequenced from one sample in a study of blood T cell repertoires in COVID-19. The repertoire was sequenced with immunoSEQ multiplex PCR; TCRdb's copy has only in-frame clones and lacks some. This table has about 59,000 clones, roughly 85% appearing once. The specimen sequenced was peripheral blood. Receptor source: a man aged 60 to 75 with acute or convalescent COVID-19.

The chain employs TRBV5-4 and TRBJ1-2, with TRBD1 matching 7 bases. Trimming at V came to 4 bases and at J to 3 bases, leaving 9 bases not matched to a gene. The CDR3 consists of 15 residues. The V gene's germline CDR1 is SGHNT and CDR2 YYREEE (reference sequence). CDR3 amino acids: CASSQEFGTDYGYTF. In DNA, the CDR3 is TGTGCCAGCAGCCAAGAATTTGGGACAGACTATGGCTACACCTTC.

J is TRBJ2-7 and V is TRBV14; D is possibly TRBD2 (6 bases). The germline V gene encodes CDR1 SGHDN and CDR2 FVKESK. CDR3 size: 13 residues. Trimming cost V 2 bases and J 3 bases, with 8 bases left between them. CDR3 bases: TGTGCCAGCAGCCAACCCGGGGGCTACGAGCAGTACTTC. Translated: CASSQPGGYEQYF.

V and J are TRBV19 and TRBJ1-1; tentative D call: TRBD1 (6 bases). CDR1 is LNHDA and CDR2 is SQIVND in the germline V gene (reference sequence). The CDR3 length is 16 residues. V lost 7 bases, J lost 1 base, and 19 bases lay in between. The DNA of the CDR3 is TGTGCCAGTATCCCGGGGAGCGGGACAAGGAACACTGAAGCTTTCTTT. This codes for CASIPGSGTRNTEAFF.

This clone was counted between two and nine times. V gene TRBV11-3 combines with J gene TRBJ2-1; D gene ambiguous. Germline lookup yields CDR1 SGHNT and CDR2 YENEEA. The CDR3 is 16 residues long. Trimming took off 0 bases at V and 0 bases at J, with 9 bases between the two ends. The CDR3 sequence is CASSLDQESSYNEQFF. In nucleotides, the CDR3 is TGTGCCAGCAGCTTAGATCAGGAAAGCTCCTACAATGAGCAGTTCTTC.

The chain combines TRBV19 with TRBJ2-7; 10 bases are shared with TRBD2. V was clipped by 3 bases and J by 2 bases; unmatched bases: 4. The CDR3 loop spans 15 amino acids. Per the germline V gene, CDR1 is LNHDA and CDR2 is SQIVND (reference sequence). As DNA, the CDR3 is TGTGCCAGTAGTATGGGAAGCGGGAGGGCCTACGAGCAGTACTTC. Amino acid sequence: CASSMGSGRAYEQYF.

The J gene is TRBJ1-4, the V gene TRBV4-1, with D uncertain. Germline V gene lookup returns CDR1 MGHRA and CDR2 YSYEKL. Trimming pared 1 base from V and 7 bases from J, leaving 7 bases between. This CDR3 is built from 13 residues. The DNA for the CDR3 is TGCGCCAGCAGCCAAGTTGCGATTGAAAAACTGTTTTTT. It specifies CASSQVAIEKLFF.

This sequence joins TRBV7-9 and TRBJ2-7, with D perhaps matching TRBD2 (6 bases). Germline V lookup: CDR1 SEHNR, CDR2 FQNEAQ (reference sequence). The CDR3 runs to 12 residues. Trimming cost V 5 bases and J 6 bases, with 11 bases left between them. Here the CDR3 reads CASSGGMGEQYF. In DNA form, the CDR3 reads TGTGCCAGCAGCGGAGGGATGGGCGAGCAGTACTTC.

The chain uses TRBV4-1 and TRBJ2-3; TRBD1 matches 7 bases. V shed 6 bases and J 2 bases; nucleotides not matched to a gene: 5. CDR3 length equals 14 residues. Germline CDR1 reads MGHRA; CDR2 reads YSYEKL. As DNA, the CDR3 is TGCGCCAGCAGAAGGACAGGATCCACAGATACGCAGTATTTT. The encoded protein is CASRRTGSTDTQYF.

The CDR3 here is CASSLRSGTGRETQYF. In DNA, the CDR3 is TGTGCCAGCAGCTTAAGAAGTGGGACAGGGCGCGAGACCCAGTACTTC. The chain is built from TRBV7-3 and TRBJ2-5, with 9 bases matching TRBD1. There are 16 residues in the CDR3. J lost 5 bases, V lost 1 base, and 8 bases had no gene match. Germline V gene data show CDR1 as SGHTA and CDR2 as FQGTGA.

The rearrangement joins TRBV6-6 to TRBJ2-7, with D possibly matching TRBD1 (6 bases). The CDR3 sequence is 12 residues long. The V gene lost 6 bases and the J gene lost 7 bases, with 13 bases spanning the gap. Germline V gene data show CDR1 as MNHNY and CDR2 as SVGAGI (reference sequence). This CDR3 reads CASSLQGREQYF. In DNA, the CDR3 is TGTGCCAGCAGCTTACAGGGTCGGGAGCAGTACTTC.

The gene calls are TRBV18 and TRBJ2-3, with 7 bases matching TRBD2. Trimming cost V 1 base and J 1 base; bases outside gene matches: 2. The germline CDR1 and CDR2 sequences are KGHSH and LQKENI. The CDR3 has 15 amino acids. Here the CDR3 reads CASSPRTSGTDTQYF. The CDR3 nucleotides read TGTGCCAGCTCACCACGAACTAGCGGCACAGATACGCAGTATTTT.